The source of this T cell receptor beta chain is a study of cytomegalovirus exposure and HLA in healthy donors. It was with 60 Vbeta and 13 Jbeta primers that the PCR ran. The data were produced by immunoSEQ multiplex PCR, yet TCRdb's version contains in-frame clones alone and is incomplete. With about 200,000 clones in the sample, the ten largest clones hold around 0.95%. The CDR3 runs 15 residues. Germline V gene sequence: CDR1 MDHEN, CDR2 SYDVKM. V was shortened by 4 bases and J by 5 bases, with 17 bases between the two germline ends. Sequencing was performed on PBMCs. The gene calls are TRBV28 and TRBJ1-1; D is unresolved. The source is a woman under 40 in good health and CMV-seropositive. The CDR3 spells CASSSLTGSGTEAFF. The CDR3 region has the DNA TGTGCCAGCAGTTCCCTCACGGGGAGCGGGACTGAAGCTTTCTTT.